Presented here are 13 T cell receptor beta chains from one specimen sequenced in a study of cytomegalovirus exposure and HLA in healthy donors. Here immunoSEQ multiplex PCR was the method, and the copy in TCRdb shows in-frame clones only, minus some. The profile shows about 98,000 clones, more than 85% of them singletons. What was sequenced was PBMCs. Receptors were obtained from a man between 18 and 35 years old in good health and CMV-seropositive.

The CDR3 DNA follows: TGTGCCAGTAGTATAGCCTCAGGGGGATATTTTCGGGAGACCCAGTACTTC. Amino acids: CASSIASGGYFRETQYF. The chain has TRBV19 and TRBJ2-5; 7 bases line up with TRBD1. CDR3 length: 17 residues. Germline V gene data show CDR1 as LNHDA and CDR2 as SQIVND (reference sequence). V shed 1 base and J 5 bases; nucleotides not matched to a gene: 13.

The chain couples TRBV28 to TRBJ2-3; 8 positions agree with TRBD1. The CDR3 sequence is 15 residues long. CDR1 and CDR2 (germline): MDHEN, SYDVKM. The V gene end was trimmed by 5 bases and the J gene end by 0 bases; junction bases not matched to a gene: 4. CDR3 protein: CASSVTGGSTDTQYF. The CDR3 nucleotides are TGTGCCAGCAGTGTAACAGGGGGGAGCACAGATACGCAGTATTTT.

In its sample, this clone was seen a few times. J is TRBJ2-7 and V is TRBV6-5, with a tentative D call TRBD2 (6 bases). Germline V gene lookup returns CDR1 MNHEY and CDR2 SVGAGI. The V and J ends lost 6 bases and 2 bases respectively, with 17 bases between them. CDR3 length: 15 amino acids. Written as DNA, the CDR3 is TGTGCCAGCAGCCACGGGACTGGACCTACCTACGAGCAGTACTTC. It specifies CASSHGTGPTYEQYF.

This sequence joins TRBV11-3 and TRBJ1-1, with D uncertain. The length of the CDR3 is 13 residues. The germline V and J ends were trimmed by 0 bases and 8 bases, with 10 bases remaining between them. The V gene's germline CDR1 is SGHNT and CDR2 YENEEA. This CDR3 reads CASSLDRDMEAFF. The CDR3 bases are TGTGCCAGCAGCTTAGATCGGGATATGGAAGCTTTCTTT.

CDR3 region: CASSFEYEQYF. CDR3 bases: TGTGCCAGCAGCTTCGAGTACGAGCAGTACTTC. V is TRBV5-4 and J is TRBJ2-7, with D uncertain. Trimming left V 2 bases short and J 4 bases short, with 4 bases between. The CDR3 sequence is 11 residues long. Germline V lookup: CDR1 SGHNT, CDR2 YYREEE (reference sequence).

This clone appeared a single time. This chain joins TRBV10-1 and TRBJ2-1, with TRBD1 as a possible D gene (6 bases). From germline, CDR1 is WNHNN and CDR2 SYGVQD (reference sequence). The CDR3 length is 13 residues. V was trimmed by 2 bases and J by 4 bases, leaving 6 bases between them. DNA for the CDR3: TGCGCCAGCAGTGAGGGACAGTACAATGAGCAGTTCTTC. It yields the protein CASSEGQYNEQFF.

The V and J genes are TRBV23-1 and TRBJ2-1, with TRBD2 identical over 13 bases. TRBV23-1 is an ORF for which the function is uncertain. V shed 7 bases, J shed 4 bases, and the junction held 10 bases outside the gene matches. The CDR3 totals 17 residues. The CDR3 DNA reads TGCGCCAGCAAAATGCGGACTAGCGGGAGTCGGTACAATGAGCAGTTCTTC. Amino acids: CASKMRTSGSRYNEQFF.

This clone appeared once. The chain carries TRBV19 and TRBJ2-5; 9 nucleotides agree with TRBD1. Germline V gives CDR1 LNHDA, CDR2 SQIVND (reference sequence). The CDR3 covers 14 residues. With 3 bases clipped from V and 3 bases from J, the junction kept 2 bases outside the gene matches. The CDR3 bases are TGTGCCAGTAGTATGGGGGACAGGGAAGAGACCCAGTACTTC. Protein: CASSMGDREETQYF.

The chain combines TRBV18 with TRBJ1-2; 8 nucleotides align to TRBD1. Germline CDR1 is KGHSH and CDR2 is LQKENI. J lost 6 bases, V lost 6 bases, and 9 bases had no gene match. The CDR3 covers 14 residues. The CDR3: CASSQQGDGDGYTF. DNA for the CDR3: TGTGCCAGCTCGCAACAGGGGGATGGAGATGGCTACACCTTC.

The gene calls are TRBV19 and TRBJ2-7, with 10 positions matching TRBD1. CDR1 and CDR2 from the germline V gene are LNHDA and SQIVND (reference sequence). CDR3 length: 17 residues. V lost 4 bases, J lost 2 bases, and 11 bases stayed unmatched. DNA of the CDR3: TGTGCCAGTAGTAGCGGGACAGGGGACGGTCCCCCCTACGAGCAGTACTTC. The encoded protein is CASSSGTGDGPPYEQYF.

This chain connects TRBV9 to TRBJ1-2, with D possibly being TRBD1 (5 bases). CDR1 SGDLS and CDR2 YYNGEE come from the germline V gene. The CDR3 loop spans 15 amino acids. V was shortened by 4 bases and J by 5 bases, with 18 bases between the two germline ends. The CDR3 region is CASSPKVGEVYGYTF. The CDR3 DNA reads TGTGCCAGCAGCCCGAAAGTGGGGGAGGTTTATGGCTACACCTTC. Together with reference TRBV9 and TRBJ1-2, the CDR3 gives the full variable domain: DSGVTQTPKHLITATGQRVTLRCSPRSGDLSVYWYQQSLDQGLQFLIQYYNGEERAKGNILERFSAQQFPDLHSELNLSSLELGDSALYFCASSPKVGEVYGYTFGSGTRLTVV.

The chain uses TRBV7-9 and TRBJ1-5; the D is unclear. The germline gives CDR1 SEHNR, CDR2 FQNEAQ (reference sequence). The CDR3 extends over 14 amino acids. V dropped 7 bases and J dropped 4 bases, with 14 bases sitting between them. The CDR3 is CASNAGYGNQPQHF. In DNA form, the CDR3 reads TGTGCCAGCAACGCAGGCTATGGGAATCAGCCCCAGCATTTT.

J is TRBJ2-7 and V is TRBV28; 9 nucleotides align to TRBD1. CDR3 length: 15 residues. The germline V gene has CDR1 MDHEN and CDR2 SYDVKM. The trim removed 6 bases at V and 3 bases at J, leaving 9 bases unmatched. This CDR3 is CASSTSDRGNYEQYF. CDR3 nucleotides: TGTGCCAGCAGCACCTCGGACAGGGGAAACTACGAGCAGTACTTC. Filled out from reference TRBV28 and TRBJ2-7, the complete variable domain reads DVKVTQSSRYLVKRTGEKVFLECVQDMDHENMFWYRQDPGLGLRLIYFSYDVKMKEKGDIPEGYSVSREKKERFSLILESASTNQTSMYLCASSTSDRGNYEQYFGPGTRLTVT.